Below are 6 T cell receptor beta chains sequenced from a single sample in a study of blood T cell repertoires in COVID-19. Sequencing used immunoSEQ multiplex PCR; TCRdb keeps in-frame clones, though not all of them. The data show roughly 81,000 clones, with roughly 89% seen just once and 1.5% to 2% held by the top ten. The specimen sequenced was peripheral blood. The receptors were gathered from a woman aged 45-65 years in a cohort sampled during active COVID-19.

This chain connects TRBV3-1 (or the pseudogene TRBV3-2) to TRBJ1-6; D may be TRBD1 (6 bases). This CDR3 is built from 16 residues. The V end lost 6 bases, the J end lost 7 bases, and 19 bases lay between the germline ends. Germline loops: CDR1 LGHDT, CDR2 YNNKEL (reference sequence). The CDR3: CASSVGTSVFNSPLHF. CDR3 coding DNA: TGTGCCAGCAGTGTCGGGACATCGGTATTCAATTCACCCCTCCACTTT.

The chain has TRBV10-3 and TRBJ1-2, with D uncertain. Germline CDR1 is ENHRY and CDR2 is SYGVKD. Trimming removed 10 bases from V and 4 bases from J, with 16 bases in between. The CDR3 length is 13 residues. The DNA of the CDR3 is TGTGCCACCCAGATTGAGGAGGGCTATGGCTACACCTTC. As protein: CATQIEEGYGYTF.

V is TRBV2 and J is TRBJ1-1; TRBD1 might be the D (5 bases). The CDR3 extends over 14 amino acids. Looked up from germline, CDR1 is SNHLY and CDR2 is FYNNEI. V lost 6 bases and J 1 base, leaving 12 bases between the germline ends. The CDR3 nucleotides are TGTGCCAGCAGGTCAGGGTGGGGGAACACTGAAGCTTTCTTT. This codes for CASRSGWGNTEAFF.

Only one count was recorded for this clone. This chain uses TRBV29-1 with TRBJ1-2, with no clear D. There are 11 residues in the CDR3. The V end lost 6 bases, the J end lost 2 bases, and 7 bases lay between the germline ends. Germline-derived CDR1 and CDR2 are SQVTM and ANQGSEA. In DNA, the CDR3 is TGCAGCGTGTATCAGAACTATGGCTACACCTTC. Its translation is CSVYQNYGYTF.

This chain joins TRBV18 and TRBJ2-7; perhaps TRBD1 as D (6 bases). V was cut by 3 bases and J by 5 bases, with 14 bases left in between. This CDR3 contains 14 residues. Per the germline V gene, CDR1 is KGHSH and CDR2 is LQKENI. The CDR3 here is CASSPGTRWDEQYF. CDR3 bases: TGTGCCAGCTCACCGGGGACAAGATGGGACGAGCAGTACTTC.

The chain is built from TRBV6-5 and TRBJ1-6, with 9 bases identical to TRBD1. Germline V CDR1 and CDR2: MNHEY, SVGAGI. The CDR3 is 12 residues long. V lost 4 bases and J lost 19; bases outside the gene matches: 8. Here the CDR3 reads CASSSPGQGNHF. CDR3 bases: TGTGCCAGCAGTTCTCCCGGACAGGGGAATCACTTT.